This TCR beta chain was sequenced for a study of CD8+CD57+ T cells in acquired aplastic anemia. This clonotype was seen at least ten times. Profiling that covered TCR beta VDJ and CDR3 relied on genomic DNA as its template. TCRdb processed the reads anew with MiXCR; each CDR3 protein has one entry. The table shows 120,000 or so distinct CDR3 sequences, with 40% occurring only once. An expansion of CD8+CD57+ cells by flow cytometry had been shown in patients chosen for sequencing. With 3 bases removed from V and 4 bases from J, the gap between germline ends came to 13 bases. This CDR3 is built from 15 residues. Per germline, CDR1 LNHDA and CDR2 SQIVND (reference sequence).

The genes are TRBV19 and TRBJ1-5; D gene ambiguous. The sequence was obtained from a human donor with aplastic anemia. Material: sorted CD4+, CD8+, or CD8+CD57+ T cells (not recorded which) from PBMCs. CDR3 nucleotide sequence: TGTGCCAGTAGTATTTTGGGTAGCGGTAATCAGCCCCAGCATTTT. It encodes CASSILGSGNQPQHF.